The 9 T cell receptor beta chains listed next were all sequenced from one sample in a study of post-analysis software for immune sequencing data. Notes on the study in general: Roughly 5 TRBV segments (TRBV5-6, TRBV5-1 and TRBV20-1 among them) occurred more frequently in patients than in controls.

These TCRs' antigens remain unknown. Prepared TCR beta cDNA libraries contained unique molecular identifiers. MiXCR, run by TCRdb on the PCR reads, gives a single entry per CDR3 protein. The sample lists about 180,000 distinct CDR3 sequences; 30% were seen once. The sequencing input was blood. These receptors were obtained from a girl aged 5-17 years with multiple sclerosis.

This sequence joins TRBV14 and TRBJ2-5; no clear D gene. The J call is in doubt because the DNA end fits TRBJ2-7 better. Germline lookup yields CDR1 SGHDN and CDR2 FVKESK. This CDR3 is 13 amino acids long. The CDR3 reads CASSQRLVNEQYF. The CDR3 bases are TGTGCCAGCAGCCAACGACTTGTGAACGAGCAGTACTTC.

This clonotype was detected ten times or more. The J gene is TRBJ2-7, the V gene TRBV25-1, with D tentatively TRBD2 (6 bases). Between the trimmed V and J ends, which lost 7 bases and 3 bases, there was a span of 13 bases. CDR3 size: 13 residues. CDR1 MGHDK and CDR2 SYGVNS come from the germline V gene. In DNA, the CDR3 is TGTGCCAGCACCGGACGGGAGAACTACGAGCAGTACTTC. Its translation: CASTGRENYEQYF.

V and J are TRBV7-2 and TRBJ2-2, with 10 positions matching TRBD2. CDR3 length: 15 amino acids. Unmatched junction bases numbered 2, after V lost 4 bases and J lost 3 bases. Germline loops: CDR1 SGHTA, CDR2 FQGNSA. In DNA, the CDR3 is TGTGCCAGCAGCTCGCTAGCGGGAGACACCGGGGAGCTGTTTTTT. Translating it yields CASSSLAGDTGELFF.

This clonotype has more than one count but fewer than ten. A read error may account for a junction end that differs from germline. This chain connects TRBV20-1 to TRBJ2-3; D uncertain. In germline, CDR1 is DFQATT, CDR2 SNEGSKA (reference sequence). This CDR3 has 12 amino acids. The CDR3 is CSATLRTDRQYF. The CDR3 nucleotides are TGCAGTGCTACCCTCAGAACAGATAGGCAGTATTTT.

This clonotype was seen ten or more times. The chain carries TRBV10-3 and TRBJ2-1, with D unclear. V lost 8 bases and J 0 bases, leaving 11 bases between the germline ends. Germline V gene sequence: CDR1 ENHRY, CDR2 SYGVKD. The CDR3 length is 14 residues. Here the CDR3 reads CAILDSSSYNEQFF. CDR3 DNA sequence: TGTGCCATCCTCGACTCGAGCTCCTACAATGAGCAGTTCTTC.

This clonotype was seen ten or more times. V is TRBV7-2 and J is TRBJ1-2; D ambiguous. Germline V CDR1 and CDR2: SGHTA, FQGNSA. The germline V and J ends were trimmed by 1 base and 5 bases, with 11 bases remaining between them. The CDR3 totals 14 residues. The DNA of the CDR3 is TGTGCCAGCAGCTTAGAGTCCGAGATTTATGGCTACACCTTC. Its translation is CASSLESEIYGYTF. The full variable domain, its missing parts supplied by reference TRBV7-2 and TRBJ1-2, is GAGVSQSPSNKVTEKGKDVELRCDPISGHTALYWYRQSLGQGLEFLIYFQGNSAPDKSGLPSDRFSAERTGGSVSTLTIQRTQQEDSAVYLCASSLESEIYGYTFGSGTRLTVV.

This clonotype was detected many times. J is TRBJ2-1 and V is TRBV6-5; 8 positions match TRBD2. This CDR3 region has 20 residues. The junction had 17 bases not matched to a gene; V was cut back by 4 bases and J by 0 bases. Germline V lookup: CDR1 MNHEY, CDR2 SVGAGI. DNA of the CDR3: TGTGCCAGCAGTTCGAACTTAGCGGGACTAACCCAGAGCTCCTACAATGAGCAGTTCTTC. Protein product: CASSSNLAGLTQSSYNEQFF.

The chain joins TRBV13 to TRBJ1-1; possibly TRBD1 for D (5 bases). The CDR3 consists of 15 residues. Germline-derived CDR1 and CDR2 are PRHDT and FYEKMQ (reference sequence). V was cut by 3 bases and J by 1 base, with 12 bases left in between. The DNA for the CDR3 is TGTGCCAGCAGCTTCTACCTGCAGGGGAACACTGAAGCTTTCTTT. Its protein is CASSFYLQGNTEAFF.

This clonotype occurred a few times. This chain uses TRBV6-1 with TRBJ2-1; 12 bases match TRBD2. Unmatched junction bases numbered 5, after V lost 8 bases and J lost 6 bases. In germline, CDR1 is MNHNS, CDR2 SASEGT. This CDR3 is built from 14 residues. This CDR3 is CASGLAGGSNEQFF. DNA for the CDR3: TGTGCCAGCGGGCTAGCGGGAGGGAGCAATGAGCAGTTCTTC.